These 6 T cell receptor beta chains originate from one sample sequenced in a study of shared clonotypes between healthy human individuals. The data were produced by immunoSEQ multiplex PCR, yet TCRdb's version contains in-frame clones alone and is incomplete. Of 2.3 million or so clones in the sample, over 90% are singletons; the top ten hold about 0.37%. The sequenced material came from naive CD4+ T cells from PBMCs. The subset: CD45RA+ positively selected. The receptor set was obtained from a man aged 18 to 30 in good health. Some clones in this sample may be carry-over from other donors' samples.

The CDR3 reads CASSHGTGDGYTF. In DNA form, the CDR3 reads TGCGCCAGCAGCCACGGGACAGGGGATGGCTACACCTTC. This chain joins TRBV5-1 and TRBJ1-2; 10 bases are a match to TRBD1. CDR1 is SGHRS, CDR2 YFSETQ, per germline. Germline trimming cut 4 bases from V and 6 bases from J; bases unmatched to any gene: 3. This CDR3 has 13 amino acids.

This chain connects TRBV9 to TRBJ2-1, with a possible D match to TRBD2 (5 bases). V gave up 0 bases and J gave up 7 bases, with 14 bases separating them. CDR1 and CDR2 from the germline V gene are SGDLS and YYNGEE. The CDR3 has 15 residues. CDR3 bases: TGTGCCAGCAGCGTAGCGCAGCTTTCGGGGAATGAGCAGTTCTTC. It translates to CASSVAQLSGNEQFF.

The V gene is TRBV30, the J gene TRBJ1-1; no reliable D call. The CDR3 length is 13 residues. V lost 2 bases and J 7 bases, leaving 14 bases between the germline ends. CDR1 and CDR2 (germline): GTSNPN, SVGIG (reference sequence). Written as DNA, the CDR3 is TGTGCCTGGAGTAGGAGGGCGCGGGGTGAAGCTTTCTTT. This encodes CAWSRRARGEAFF.

The V gene is TRBV6-5, the J gene TRBJ2-5; D assignment may be TRBD1 or TRBD2 (5 bases each). With 5 bases removed from V and 7 bases from J, the gap between germline ends came to 17 bases. Germline values: CDR1 MNHEY, CDR2 SVGAGI. The CDR3 sequence is 14 residues long. The CDR3 spells CASSAGTLTATQYF. The CDR3 region has the DNA TGTGCCAGCAGTGCTGGGACGCTCACGGCGACCCAGTACTTC.

On this clone itself: The same CDR3 can be traced to other DNA sequences in this sample. The rearrangement uses TRBV7-6 and TRBJ2-7; unclear D gene. The V and J ends lost 1 base and 2 bases respectively, with 6 bases between them. The CDR3 runs 13 residues. Germline V CDR1 and CDR2: SGHVS, FNYEAQ. CDR3 coding DNA: TGTGCCAGCAGCTTAGATCGGGCCTACGAGCAGTACTTC. Translation gives CASSLDRAYEQYF.

To note about this clone: At the DNA level, this CDR3 is encoded by other sequences in the same sample as well. The V and J genes are TRBV7-9 and TRBJ2-7; weak D call: TRBD2 (6 bases). Looked up from germline, CDR1 is SEHNR and CDR2 is FQNEAQ (reference sequence). This CDR3 region has 11 residues. V was shortened by 5 bases and J by 6 bases, with 8 bases between the two germline ends. The CDR3 region is CASSPGGEQYF. CDR3 nucleotides: TGTGCCAGCAGCCCCGGGGGCGAGCAGTACTTC. Using reference TRBV7-9 and TRBJ2-7 for the parts outside the CDR3, the full variable domain is DTGVSQNPRHKITKRGQNVTFRCDPISEHNRLYWYRQTLGQGPEFLTYFQNEAQLEKSRLLSDRFSAERPKGSFSTLEIQRTEQGDSAMYLCASSPGGEQYFGPGTRLTVT.